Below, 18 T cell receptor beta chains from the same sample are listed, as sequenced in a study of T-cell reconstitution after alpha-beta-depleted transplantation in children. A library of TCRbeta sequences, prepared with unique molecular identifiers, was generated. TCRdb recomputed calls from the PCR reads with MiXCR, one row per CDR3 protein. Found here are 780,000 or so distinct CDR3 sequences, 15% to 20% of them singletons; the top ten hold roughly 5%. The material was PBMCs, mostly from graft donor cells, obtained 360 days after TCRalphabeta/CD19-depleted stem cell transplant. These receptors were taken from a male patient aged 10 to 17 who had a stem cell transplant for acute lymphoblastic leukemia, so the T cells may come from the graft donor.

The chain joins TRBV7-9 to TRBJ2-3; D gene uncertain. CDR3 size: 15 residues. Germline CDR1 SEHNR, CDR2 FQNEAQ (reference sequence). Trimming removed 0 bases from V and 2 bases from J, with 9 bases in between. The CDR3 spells CASSLAAGSTDTQYF. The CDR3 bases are TGTGCCAGCAGCTTAGCGGCCGGGTCCACAGATACGCAGTATTTT.

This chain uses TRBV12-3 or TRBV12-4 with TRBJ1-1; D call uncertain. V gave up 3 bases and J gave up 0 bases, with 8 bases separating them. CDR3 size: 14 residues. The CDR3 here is CASSFPALNTEAFF. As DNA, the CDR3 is TGTGCCAGCAGTTTCCCCGCGCTGAACACTGAAGCTTTCTTT.

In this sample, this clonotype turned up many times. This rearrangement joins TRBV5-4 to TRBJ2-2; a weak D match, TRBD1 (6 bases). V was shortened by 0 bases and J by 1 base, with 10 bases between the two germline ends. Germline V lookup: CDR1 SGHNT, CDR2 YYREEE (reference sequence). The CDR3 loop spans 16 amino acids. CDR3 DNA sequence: TGTGCCAGCAGCTTGGCAGGGGCAGGGAACACCGGGGAGCTGTTTTTT. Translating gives CASSLAGAGNTGELFF.

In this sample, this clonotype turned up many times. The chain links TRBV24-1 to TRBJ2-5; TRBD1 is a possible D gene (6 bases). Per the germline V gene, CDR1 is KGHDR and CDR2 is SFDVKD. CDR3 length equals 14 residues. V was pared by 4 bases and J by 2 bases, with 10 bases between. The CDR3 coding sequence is TGTGCCACCAGTGAACCCGGGACACAAGAGACCCAGTACTTC. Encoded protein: CATSEPGTQETQYF.

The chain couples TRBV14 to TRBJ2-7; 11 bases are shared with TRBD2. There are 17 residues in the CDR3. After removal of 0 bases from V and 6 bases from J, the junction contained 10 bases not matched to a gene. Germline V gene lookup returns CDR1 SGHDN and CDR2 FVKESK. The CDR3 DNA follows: TGTGCCAGCAGCCAAGATCGGTCTAGCGGGAGGAGGTCCGAGCAGTACTTC. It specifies CASSQDRSSGRRSEQYF.

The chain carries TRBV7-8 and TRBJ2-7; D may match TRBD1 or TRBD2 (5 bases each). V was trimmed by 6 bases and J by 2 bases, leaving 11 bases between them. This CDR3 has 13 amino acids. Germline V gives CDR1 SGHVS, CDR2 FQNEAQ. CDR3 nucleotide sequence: TGTGCCAGCAGTAATGGGGGAGCCTACGAGCAGTACTTC. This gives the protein CASSNGGAYEQYF.

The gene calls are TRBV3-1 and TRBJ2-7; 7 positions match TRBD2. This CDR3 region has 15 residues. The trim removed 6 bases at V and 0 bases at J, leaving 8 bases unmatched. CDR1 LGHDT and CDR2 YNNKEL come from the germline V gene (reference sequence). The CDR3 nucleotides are TGTGCCAGCAGTTACGGACTAGTTTTCTCCTACGAGCAGTACTTC. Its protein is CASSYGLVFSYEQYF.

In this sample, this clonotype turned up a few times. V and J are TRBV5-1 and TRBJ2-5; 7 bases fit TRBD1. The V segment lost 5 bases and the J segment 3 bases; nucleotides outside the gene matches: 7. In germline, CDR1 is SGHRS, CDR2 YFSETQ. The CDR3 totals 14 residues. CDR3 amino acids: CASSPGTVEETQYF. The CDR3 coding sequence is TGCGCCAGCAGTCCCGGGACAGTAGAAGAGACCCAGTACTTC.

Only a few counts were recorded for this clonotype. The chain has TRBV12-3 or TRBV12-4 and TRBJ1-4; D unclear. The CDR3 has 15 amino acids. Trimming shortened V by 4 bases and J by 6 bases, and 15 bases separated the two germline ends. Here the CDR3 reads CASSSVRGLDEKLFF. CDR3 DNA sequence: TGTGCCAGCAGTTCCGTGAGAGGGCTGGATGAAAAACTGTTTTTT.

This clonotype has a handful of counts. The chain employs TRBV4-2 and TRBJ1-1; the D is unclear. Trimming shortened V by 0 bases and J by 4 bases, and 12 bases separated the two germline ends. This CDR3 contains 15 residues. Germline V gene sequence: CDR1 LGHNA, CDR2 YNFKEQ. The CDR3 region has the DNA TGTGCCAGCAGCCAAGAACTTGAGTTGAGCACTGAAGCTTTCTTT. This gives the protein CASSQELELSTEAFF.

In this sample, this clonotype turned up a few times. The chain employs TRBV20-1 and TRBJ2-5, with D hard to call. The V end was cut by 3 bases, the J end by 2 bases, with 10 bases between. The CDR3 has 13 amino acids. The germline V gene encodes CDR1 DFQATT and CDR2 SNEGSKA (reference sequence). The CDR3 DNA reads TGCAGTGCTAGGCACCTCACACAAGAGACCCAGTACTTC. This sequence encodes CSARHLTQETQYF.

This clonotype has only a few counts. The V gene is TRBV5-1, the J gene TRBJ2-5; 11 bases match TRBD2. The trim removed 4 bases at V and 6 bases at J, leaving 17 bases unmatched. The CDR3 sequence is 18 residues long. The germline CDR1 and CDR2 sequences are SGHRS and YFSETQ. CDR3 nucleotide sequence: TGCGCCAGCAGCCAAGGGCCCAATCCGACTAGCGGGACGAAGACCCAGTACTTC. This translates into CASSQGPNPTSGTKTQYF.

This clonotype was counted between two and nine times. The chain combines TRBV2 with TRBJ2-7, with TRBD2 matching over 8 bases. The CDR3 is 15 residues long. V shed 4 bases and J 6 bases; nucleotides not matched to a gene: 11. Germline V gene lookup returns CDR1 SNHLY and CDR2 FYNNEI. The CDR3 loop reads CASSVGAGVEGEQYF. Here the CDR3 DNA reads TGTGCCAGCAGTGTTGGAGCGGGAGTTGAAGGCGAGCAGTACTTC.

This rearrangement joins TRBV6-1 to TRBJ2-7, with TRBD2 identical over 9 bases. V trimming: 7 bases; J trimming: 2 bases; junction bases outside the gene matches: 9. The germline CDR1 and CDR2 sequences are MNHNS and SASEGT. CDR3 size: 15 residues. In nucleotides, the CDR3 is TGTGCCAGCAACCCCGGGACTAGCTGGCCCTACGAGCAGTACTTC. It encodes CASNPGTSWPYEQYF.

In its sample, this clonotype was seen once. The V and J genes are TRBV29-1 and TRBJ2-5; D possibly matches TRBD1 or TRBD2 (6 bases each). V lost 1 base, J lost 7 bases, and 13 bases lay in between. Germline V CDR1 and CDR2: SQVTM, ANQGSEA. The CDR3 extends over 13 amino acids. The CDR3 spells CSVEGTSRGTQYF. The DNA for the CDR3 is TGCAGCGTTGAAGGAACTAGCAGGGGGACCCAGTACTTC.

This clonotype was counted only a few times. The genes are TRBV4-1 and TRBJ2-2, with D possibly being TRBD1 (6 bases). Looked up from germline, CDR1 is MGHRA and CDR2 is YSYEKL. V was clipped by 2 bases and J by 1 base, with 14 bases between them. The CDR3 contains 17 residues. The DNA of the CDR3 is TGCGCCAGCAGCCAACCGAGAAGGGGGATGAACACCGGGGAGCTGTTTTTT. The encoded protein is CASSQPRRGMNTGELFF.

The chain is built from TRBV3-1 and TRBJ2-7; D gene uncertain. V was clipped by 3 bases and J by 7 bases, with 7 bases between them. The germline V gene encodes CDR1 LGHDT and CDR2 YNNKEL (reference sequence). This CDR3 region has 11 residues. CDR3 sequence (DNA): TGTGCCAGCAGCCACTTCGGGGAGCAGTACTTC. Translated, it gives CASSHFGEQYF.

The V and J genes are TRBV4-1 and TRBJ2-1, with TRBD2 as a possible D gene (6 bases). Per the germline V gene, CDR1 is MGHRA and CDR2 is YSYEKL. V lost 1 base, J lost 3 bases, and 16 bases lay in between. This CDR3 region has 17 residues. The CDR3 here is CASSQAMREAYYNEQFF. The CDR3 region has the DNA TGCGCCAGCAGCCAAGCGATGAGGGAGGCCTACTACAATGAGCAGTTCTTC.